Below are 7 T cell receptor beta chains sequenced from a single sample in a study of blood T cell repertoires in COVID-19. Here immunoSEQ multiplex PCR was the method, and the copy in TCRdb shows in-frame clones only, minus some. In the table there are roughly 310,000 clones, roughly 90% of which are singletons. The source material was PBMCs or T cells enriched from blood (not recorded which). These receptors all stem from a man in his 60s who had recovered from COVID-19.

The chain recombines TRBV3-1 (or the pseudogene TRBV3-2) with TRBJ2-7, with D perhaps matching TRBD1 (5 bases). The length of the CDR3 is 14 residues. Germline CDR1 is LGHDT and CDR2 is YNNKEL (reference sequence). Deletions cut 3 bases from V and 4 bases from J, with 13 bases between. The CDR3 loop reads CASSQYRTVYEQYF. Here the CDR3 DNA reads TGTGCCAGCAGCCAGTACAGGACCGTTTACGAGCAGTACTTC.

The CDR3 spells CASSAGGFTDTQYF. DNA of the CDR3: TGTGCCAGCAGTGCAGGGGGCTTCACAGATACGCAGTATTTT. The J gene is TRBJ2-3, the V gene TRBV7-9, with 8 positions matching TRBD1. V gave up 6 bases and J gave up 2 bases; unmatched junction bases: 4. CDR1 SEHNR and CDR2 FQNEAQ come from the germline V gene (reference sequence). The CDR3 spans 14 residues.

The gene calls are TRBV19 and TRBJ2-7, with D perhaps matching TRBD1 (5 bases). CDR1 and CDR2 from the germline V gene are LNHDA and SQIVND (reference sequence). The CDR3 contains 12 residues. Trimming stripped 1 base from V and 13 bases from J, with 14 bases between. The CDR3 here is CASSIVTGGYYF. The CDR3, as DNA: TGTGCCAGTAGTATAGTTACAGGCGGATACTACTTC.

The CDR3 DNA is TGTGCCACCAGCAGTACTAGTCCCGGGGAGCTGTTTTTT. This sequence encodes CATSSTSPGELFF. The chain combines TRBV15 with TRBJ2-2; weak D call: TRBD2 (5 bases). CDR3 length equals 13 residues. Trimming removed 3 bases at V and 6 bases at J, with 8 bases between. Germline V gene lookup returns CDR1 LNHNV and CDR2 YYDKDF (reference sequence).

This chain links TRBV6-1 with TRBJ2-7; 11 bases line up with TRBD2. The V gene's germline CDR1 is MNHNS and CDR2 SASEGT. The CDR3 has 17 residues. V shed 2 bases, J shed 2 bases, and the junction held 8 bases outside the gene matches. The CDR3 DNA is TGTGCCAGCAGTGAATCTTCTAGCGGGGGGCCTACCTACGAGCAGTACTTC. It is translated as CASSESSSGGPTYEQYF.

This clone was counted once. The chain links TRBV5-8 to TRBJ2-7; 14 positions match TRBD2. The J segment lost 2 bases and the V segment lost 4 bases, leaving 8 bases of the junction unmatched. Germline values: CDR1 SGHTS, CDR2 YDEGEE. The CDR3 has 17 residues. CDR3 coding DNA: TGTGCCAGCAGCGGCGAGGGACTAGCGGGAGCGGCCTACGAGCAGTACTTC. This encodes CASSGEGLAGAAYEQYF.

The sample holds one count of this clone. Additional DNA sequences in this sample encode the identical CDR3. V usage is TRBV18 and J usage is TRBJ1-1, with D uncertain. This CDR3 is built from 13 residues. The germline gives CDR1 KGHSH, CDR2 LQKENI. Trimming shortened V by 1 base and J by 4 bases, and 7 bases separated the two germline ends. The CDR3, as DNA: TGTGCCAGCTCACCACAGGGAGGCACTGAAGCTTTCTTT. Translated, it gives CASSPQGGTEAFF.